This T cell receptor (beta chain) emerged from a study of blood T cell repertoires in COVID-19. Measured with immunoSEQ multiplex PCR; TCRdb has only the in-frame clones, and not every one. The sample holds about 53,000 clones; 90% to 95% are singletons and the top ten take 3.1%. Between the trimmed V and J ends, which lost 6 bases and 6 bases, there was a span of 18 bases. The CDR3 extends over 14 amino acids. The germline V gene has CDR1 SNHLY and CDR2 FYNNEI. The material sequenced was peripheral blood. The V call is TRBV2, the J call TRBJ2-7; unclear D gene. This receptor was obtained from a human donor in a cohort sampled during active COVID-19. CDR3 bases: TGTGCCAGCAGATTACGAGGTCAGTCGGGCGAGCAGTACTTC. Protein sequence: CASRLRGQSGEQYF.